The rows below give T cell receptor beta chains drawn from one sample of a study of Ad26.COV2.S vaccination and SARS-CoV-2 variants. The data were produced by immunoSEQ multiplex PCR, yet TCRdb's version contains in-frame clones alone and is incomplete. This table has 350,000 to 400,000 clones, approximately 91% appearing once. Specimen: peripheral blood, collected in a trial of Ad26.COV2.S vaccine versus placebo. These receptors were obtained from a person aged 18-60 years who received the Ad26.COV2.S COVID-19 vaccine or a placebo. CDR3s include the opening cysteine and the closing phenylalanine or tryptophan. Fields, in order: V gene, clone size, J gene, D gene, CDR3 protein, CDR3 DNA. The D gene is left open where the match is weak. Clone size is stated in some rows and not others, as once, few, many or a class when expanded.

TRBV10-2,.,TRBJ2-5,TRBD2,CARGRGTSGVQETQYF,TGCGCCAGGGGTAGAGGGACTAGCGGGGTCCAAGAGACCCAGTACTTC
TRBV4-1,.,TRBJ1-4,TRBD1,CASSQLGGSEEKLFF,TGCGCCAGCAGCCAACTAGGGGGCTCTGAGGAAAAACTGTTTTTT
TRBV5-1,.,TRBJ2-3,.,CASSLTGGAADTQYF,TGCGCCAGCAGCTTGACAGGGGGGGCGGCAGATACGCAGTATTTT
TRBV7-9,.,TRBJ2-2,TRBD1,CASSSGTGRNTGELFF,TGTGCCAGCAGCTCGGGGACAGGGCGTAACACCGGGGAGCTGTTTTTT
TRBV13,.,TRBJ2-1,.,CASSDVHNEQFF,TGTGCCAGCAGTGACGTACACAATGAGCAGTTCTTC
TRBV12-3/TRBV12-4,.,TRBJ1-1,.,CASSPPRGGAFF,TGTGCCAGCAGTCCCCCCCGTGGCGGAGCTTTCTTT
TRBV2,.,TRBJ2-5,.,CASRAYSQETQYF,TGTGCCAGCCGAGCGTATAGTCAAGAGACCCAGTACTTC
TRBV21-1,.,TRBJ2-7,.,CASTDGAGPSRYEQYF,TGTGCCAGCACTGACGGGGCGGGACCCTCCAGGTACGAGCAGTACTTC
TRBV27,.,TRBJ1-6,.,CASRSFTRQLNSPLHF,TGTGCCAGCAGGTCCTTTACCCGACAGCTAAATTCACCCCTCCACTTT
TRBV4-3,.,TRBJ2-7,.,CASSQDSYYGFPEQYF,TGCGCCAGCAGCCAAGATAGCTATTACGGCTTCCCCGAGCAGTACTTC
TRBV6-5,.,TRBJ2-7,.,CASSNLSEQYF,TGTGCCAGCAGTAACCTTAGTGAGCAGTACTTC
TRBV9,.,TRBJ2-5,.,CASSEGLAGETQYF,TGTGCCAGCAGCGAGGGGTTGGCGGGAGAGACCCAGTACTTC
TRBV6-6,.,TRBJ1-5,TRBD1,CASSYPGGGYQPQHF,TGTGCCAGCAGTTACCCAGGGGGGGGTTATCAGCCCCAGCATTTT
TRBV13,.,TRBJ2-1,TRBD2,CASSLGGNEQFF,TGTGCCAGCAGCTTGGGGGGGAATGAGCAGTTCTTC
TRBV30,few,TRBJ2-5,.,CAWTGWGPWYQETQYF,TGTGCCTGGACGGGGTGGGGCCCTTGGTACCAAGAGACCCAGTACTTC
TRBV19,.,TRBJ1-6,TRBD1,CASSTHTGGKNSPLHF,TGTGCCAGTAGTACCCACACAGGGGGTAAGAATTCACCCCTCCACTTT
TRBV27,.,TRBJ1-4,.,CASGRGGMDKKLFF,TGTGCCAGCGGCCGAGGAGGGATGGATAAGAAACTGTTTTTT
TRBV9,.,TRBJ2-7,TRBD2,CASSPGGSLKDEQYF,TGTGCCAGCAGCCCGGGGGGGAGCCTAAAAGACGAGCAGTACTTC
TRBV29-1,.,TRBJ2-1,.,CSVDYSRAYNEQFF,TGCAGCGTTGACTACTCCAGGGCCTACAATGAGCAGTTCTTC
TRBV28,.,TRBJ2-7,.,CASRFSARQPSYEQYF,TGTGCCAGCAGATTCTCTGCCAGACAACCCTCCTACGAGCAGTACTTC
TRBV11-2,.,TRBJ2-2,.,CASSLEAGTTGELFF,TGTGCCAGCAGCTTAGAGGCAGGGACCACCGGGGAGCTGTTTTTT
TRBV9,.,TRBJ2-2,TRBD1,CASSVATGETGELFF,TGTGCCAGCAGCGTAGCGACAGGGGAAACCGGGGAGCTGTTTTTT
TRBV25-1,.,TRBJ2-7,.,CASSPAGVYEQYF,TGTGCCAGCAGCCCTGCTGGGGTTTACGAGCAGTACTTC
TRBV4-3,.,TRBJ1-4,TRBD1,CASSRRGGFEKLFF,TGCGCCAGCAGCCGGAGAGGGGGCTTTGAAAAACTGTTTTTT
TRBV7-8,.,TRBJ1-2,.,CASSSRERGGYTF,TGTGCCAGCAGCTCAAGGGAACGTGGAGGCTACACCTTC
TRBV27,.,TRBJ1-4,.,CASTIGRSHATNEKLFF,TGTGCCAGCACCATCGGCAGGAGCCATGCAACTAATGAAAAACTGTTTTTT
TRBV6-5,.,TRBJ2-2,TRBD2,CASRGGGNTGELFF,TGTGCCAGCAGGGGCGGGGGGAACACCGGGGAGCTGTTTTTT
TRBV18,.,TRBJ1-1,.,CASSPGTGDAEAFF,TGTGCCAGCTCACCCGGGACGGGGGACGCTGAAGCTTTCTTT
TRBV4-2,.,TRBJ1-2,.,CASSQIRGGDGYTF,TGTGCCAGCAGCCAAATTCGGGGGGGAGATGGCTACACCTTC
TRBV7-9,.,TRBJ2-5,TRBD1,CASSFGTGAGETQYF,TGTGCCAGCAGCTTCGGGACAGGGGCAGGAGAGACCCAGTACTTC